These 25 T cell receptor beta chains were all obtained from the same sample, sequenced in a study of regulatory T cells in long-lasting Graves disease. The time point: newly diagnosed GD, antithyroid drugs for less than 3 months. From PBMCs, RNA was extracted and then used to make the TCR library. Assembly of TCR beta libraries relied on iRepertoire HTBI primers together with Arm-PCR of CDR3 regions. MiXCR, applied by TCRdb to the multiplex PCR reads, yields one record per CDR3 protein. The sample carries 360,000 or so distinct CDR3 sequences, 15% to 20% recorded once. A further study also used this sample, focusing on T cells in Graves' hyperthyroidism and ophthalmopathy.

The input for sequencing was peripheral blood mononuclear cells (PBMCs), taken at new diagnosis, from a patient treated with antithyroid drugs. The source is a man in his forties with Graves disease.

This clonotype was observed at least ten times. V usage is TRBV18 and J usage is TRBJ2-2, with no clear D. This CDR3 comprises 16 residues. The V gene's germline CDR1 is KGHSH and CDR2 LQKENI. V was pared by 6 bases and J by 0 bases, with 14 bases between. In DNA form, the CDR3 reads TGTGCCAGCTCCCCTTGGCAGTCCGCGAACACCGGGGAGCTGTTTTTT. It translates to CASSPWQSANTGELFF.

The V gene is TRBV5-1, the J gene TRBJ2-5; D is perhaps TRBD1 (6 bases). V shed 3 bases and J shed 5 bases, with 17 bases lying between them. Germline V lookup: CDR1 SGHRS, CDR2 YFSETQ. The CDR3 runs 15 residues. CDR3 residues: CASSSNTGSQETQYF. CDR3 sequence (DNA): TGCGCCAGCAGCTCGAACACAGGGTCCCAGGAGACCCAGTACTTC. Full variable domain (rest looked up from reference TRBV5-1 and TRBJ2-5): KAGVTQTPRYLIKTRGQQVTLSCSPISGHRSVSWYQQTPGQGLQFLFEYFSETQRNKGNFPGRFSGRQFSNSRSEMNVSTLELGDSALYLCASSSNTGSQETQYFGPGTRLLVL.

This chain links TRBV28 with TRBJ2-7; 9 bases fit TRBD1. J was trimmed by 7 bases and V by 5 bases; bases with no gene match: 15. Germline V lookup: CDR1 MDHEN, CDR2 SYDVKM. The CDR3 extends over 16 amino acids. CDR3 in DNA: TGTGCCAGCAGTGCTCCGGGACAGGGAAAATTGGGGGAGCAGTACTTC. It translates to CASSAPGQGKLGEQYF.

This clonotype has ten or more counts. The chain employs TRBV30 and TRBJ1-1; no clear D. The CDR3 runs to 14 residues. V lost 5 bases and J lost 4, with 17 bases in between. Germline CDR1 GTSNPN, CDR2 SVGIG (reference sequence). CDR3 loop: CAWSAQLVGTEAFF. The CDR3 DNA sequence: TGTGCCTGGTCAGCCCAACTGGTTGGCACTGAAGCTTTCTTT.

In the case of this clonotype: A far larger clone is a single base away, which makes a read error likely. For the CDR3, the DNA is TGTGCCAGCAGTGGGGGAGTTAATGAGCAGTACTTC. As protein: CASSGGVNEQYF. The J gene is TRBJ2-7, the V gene TRBV12-3 or TRBV12-4, with D possibly called TRBD1 or TRBD2 (5 bases each). The CDR3 runs 12 residues. The V end was cut by 5 bases, the J end by 7 bases, with 12 bases between.

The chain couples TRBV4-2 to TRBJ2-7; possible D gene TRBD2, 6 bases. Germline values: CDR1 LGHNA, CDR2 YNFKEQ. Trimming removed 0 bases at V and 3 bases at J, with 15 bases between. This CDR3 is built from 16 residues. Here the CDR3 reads CASSQEAGGIIYEQYF. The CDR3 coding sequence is TGTGCCAGCAGCCAAGAAGCCGGGGGAATAATCTACGAGCAGTACTTC.

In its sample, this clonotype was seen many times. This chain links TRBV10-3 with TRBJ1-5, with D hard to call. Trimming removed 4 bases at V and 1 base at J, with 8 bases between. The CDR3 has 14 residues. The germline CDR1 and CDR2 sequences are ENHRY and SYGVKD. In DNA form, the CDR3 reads TGTGCCATCAGTGCTGGCGTAAGCAATCAGCCCCAGCATTTT. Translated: CAISAGVSNQPQHF.

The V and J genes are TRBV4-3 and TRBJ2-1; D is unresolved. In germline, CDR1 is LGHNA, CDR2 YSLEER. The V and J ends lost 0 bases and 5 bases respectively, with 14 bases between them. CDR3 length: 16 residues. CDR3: CASSQDQNPGNNEQFF. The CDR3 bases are TGCGCCAGCAGCCAAGATCAGAACCCTGGCAACAATGAGCAGTTCTTC.

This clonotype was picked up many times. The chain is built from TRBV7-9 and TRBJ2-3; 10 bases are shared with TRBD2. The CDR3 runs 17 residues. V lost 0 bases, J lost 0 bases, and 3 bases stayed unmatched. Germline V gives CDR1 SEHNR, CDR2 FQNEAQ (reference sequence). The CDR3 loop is CASSLALGLASTDTQYF. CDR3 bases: TGTGCCAGCAGCTTAGCCTTGGGACTAGCGAGCACAGATACGCAGTATTTT.

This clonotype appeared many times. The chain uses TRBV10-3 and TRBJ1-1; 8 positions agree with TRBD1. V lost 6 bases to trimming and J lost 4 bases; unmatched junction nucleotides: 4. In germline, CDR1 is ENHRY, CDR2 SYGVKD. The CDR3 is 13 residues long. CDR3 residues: CAIRETGGTEAFF. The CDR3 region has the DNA TGTGCCATCAGGGAAACAGGGGGCACTGAAGCTTTCTTT.

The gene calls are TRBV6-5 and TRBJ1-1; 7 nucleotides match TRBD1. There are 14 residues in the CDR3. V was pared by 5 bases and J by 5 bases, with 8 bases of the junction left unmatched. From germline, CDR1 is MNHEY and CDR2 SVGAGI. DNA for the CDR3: TGTGCCAGCAGTCCGAGGGGGCGGAGGACTGAAGCTTTCTTT. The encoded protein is CASSPRGRRTEAFF.

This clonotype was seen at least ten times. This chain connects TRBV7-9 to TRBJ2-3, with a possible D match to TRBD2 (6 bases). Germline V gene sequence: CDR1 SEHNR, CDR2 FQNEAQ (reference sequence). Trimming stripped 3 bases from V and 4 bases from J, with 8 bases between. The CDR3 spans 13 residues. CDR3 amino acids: CASSLTGADTQYF. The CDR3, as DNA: TGTGCCAGCAGCTTGACGGGGGCAGATACGCAGTATTTT.

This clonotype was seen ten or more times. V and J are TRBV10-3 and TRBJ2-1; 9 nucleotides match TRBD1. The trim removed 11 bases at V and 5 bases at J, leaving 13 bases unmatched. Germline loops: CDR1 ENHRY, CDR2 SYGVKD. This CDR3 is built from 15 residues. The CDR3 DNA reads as TGTGCCTCGACTTGGGGACAGGGTGGGGACAATGAGCAGTTCTTC. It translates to CASTWGQGGDNEQFF.

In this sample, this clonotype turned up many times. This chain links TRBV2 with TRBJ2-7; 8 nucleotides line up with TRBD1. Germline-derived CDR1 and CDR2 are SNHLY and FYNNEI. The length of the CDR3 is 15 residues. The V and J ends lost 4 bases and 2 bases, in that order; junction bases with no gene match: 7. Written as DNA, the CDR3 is TGTGCCAGCAGTGGGAGGACAGGGCTGGCCTACGAGCAGTACTTC. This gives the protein CASSGRTGLAYEQYF.

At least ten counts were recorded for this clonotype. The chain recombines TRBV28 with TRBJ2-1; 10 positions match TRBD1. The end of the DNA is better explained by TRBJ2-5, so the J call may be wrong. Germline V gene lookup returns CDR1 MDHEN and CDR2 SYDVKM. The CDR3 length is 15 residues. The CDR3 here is CASSPGTGDSGTQYF. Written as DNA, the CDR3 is TGTGCCAGCAGTCCCGGGACAGGGGACTCGGGGACCCAGTACTTC.

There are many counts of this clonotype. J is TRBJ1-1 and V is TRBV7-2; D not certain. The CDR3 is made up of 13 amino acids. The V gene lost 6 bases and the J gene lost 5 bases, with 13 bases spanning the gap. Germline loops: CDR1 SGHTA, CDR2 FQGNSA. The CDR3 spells CASSHPRGTEAFF. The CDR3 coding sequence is TGTGCCAGCAGTCATCCAAGAGGGACTGAAGCTTTCTTT.

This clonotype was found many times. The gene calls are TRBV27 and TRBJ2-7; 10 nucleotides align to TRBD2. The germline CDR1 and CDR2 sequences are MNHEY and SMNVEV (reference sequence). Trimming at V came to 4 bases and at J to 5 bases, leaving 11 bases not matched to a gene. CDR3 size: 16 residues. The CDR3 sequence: CASSSASGGPYHEQYF. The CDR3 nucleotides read TGTGCCAGCAGTTCGGCTAGCGGGGGCCCCTACCACGAGCAGTACTTC.

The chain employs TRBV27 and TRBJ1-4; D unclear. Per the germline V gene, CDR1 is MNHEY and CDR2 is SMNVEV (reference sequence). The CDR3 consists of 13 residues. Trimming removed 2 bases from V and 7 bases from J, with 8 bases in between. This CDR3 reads CASSLKPSEKLFF. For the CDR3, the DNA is TGTGCCAGCAGTTTAAAACCCTCTGAAAAACTGTTTTTT.

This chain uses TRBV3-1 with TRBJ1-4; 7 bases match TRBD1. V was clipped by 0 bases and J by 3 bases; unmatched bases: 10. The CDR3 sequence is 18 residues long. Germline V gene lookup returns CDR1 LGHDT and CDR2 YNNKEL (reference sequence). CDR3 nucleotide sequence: TGTGCCAGCAGCCAAGATAGGCGCAGGCAGGGGGCTAATGAAAAACTGTTTTTT. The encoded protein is CASSQDRRRQGANEKLFF.

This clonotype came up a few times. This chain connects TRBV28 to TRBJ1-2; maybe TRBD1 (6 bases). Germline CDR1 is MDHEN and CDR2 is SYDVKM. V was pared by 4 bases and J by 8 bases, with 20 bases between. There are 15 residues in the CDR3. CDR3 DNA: TGTGCCAGCAGTTCGGGGGCCGACAGCCGCTACGGCTACACCTTC. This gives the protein CASSSGADSRYGYTF.

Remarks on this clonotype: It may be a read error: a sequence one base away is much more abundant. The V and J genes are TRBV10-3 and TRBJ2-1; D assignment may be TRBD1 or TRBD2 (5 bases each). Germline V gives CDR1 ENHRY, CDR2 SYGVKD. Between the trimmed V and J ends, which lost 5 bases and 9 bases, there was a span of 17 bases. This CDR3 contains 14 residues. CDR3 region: CAISPNHSGGEQFF. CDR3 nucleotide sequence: TGTGCCATCAGTCCTAACCATAGTGGGGGTGAGCAGTTCTTC.

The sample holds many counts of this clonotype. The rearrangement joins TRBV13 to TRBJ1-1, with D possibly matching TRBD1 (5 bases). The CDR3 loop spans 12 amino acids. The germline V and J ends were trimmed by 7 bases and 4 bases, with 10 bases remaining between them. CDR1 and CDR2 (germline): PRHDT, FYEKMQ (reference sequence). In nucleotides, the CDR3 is TGTGCCAGCACGAAGGGGCTCACTGAAGCTTTCTTT. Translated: CASTKGLTEAFF.

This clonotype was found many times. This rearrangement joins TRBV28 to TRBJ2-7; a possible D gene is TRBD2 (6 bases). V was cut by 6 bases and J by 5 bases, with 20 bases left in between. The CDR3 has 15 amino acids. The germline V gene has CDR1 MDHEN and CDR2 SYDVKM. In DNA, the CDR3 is TGTGCCAGCAGGACAACCGGAGGGACTCTTAACGAGCAGTACTTC. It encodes CASRTTGGTLNEQYF.

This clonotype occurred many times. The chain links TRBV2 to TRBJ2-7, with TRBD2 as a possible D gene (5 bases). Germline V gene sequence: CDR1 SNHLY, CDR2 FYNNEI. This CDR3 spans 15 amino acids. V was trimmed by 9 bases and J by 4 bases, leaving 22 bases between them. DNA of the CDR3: TGTGCCAGTCAGATCGGACTCTACCAACCATACGAGCAGTACTTC. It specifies CASQIGLYQPYEQYF.

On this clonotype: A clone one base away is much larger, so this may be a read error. The CDR3: CASSQAGTVYGQYF. CDR3 nucleotides: TGTGCCAGCAGCCAAGCCGGGACAGTTTACGGGCAGTACTTC. The chain carries TRBV3-1 and TRBJ2-7, with TRBD1 identical over 7 bases. The V gene's germline CDR1 is LGHDT and CDR2 YNNKEL (reference sequence). This CDR3 is 14 amino acids long.